The rows below give T cell receptor beta chains drawn from one sample of a study of T cell repertoires in cytomegalovirus infection. These receptors are not linked to any known antigen. Each CDR3 protein gets one entry after TCRdb re-called the reads with MiXCR. The repertoire holds around 430,000 distinct CDR3 sequences, with roughly 46% as singletons. The specimen was cultured PBMCs, collected from culture after CMV antigen stimulation. These receptors came from a human donor in good health (CMV status not recorded). Some clones in this sample may be carry-over from other donors' samples. The CDR3 runs from the conserved cysteine through the conserved F or W. Only part of the rows carry a size: once, few, many, or a class if the clone is expanded.

cdr3_aa | j_call | v_call | clone_size
CASSFSSGAYEQYF | TRBJ2-7 | TRBV12-3/TRBV12-4 | few
CASSPWTSGINYEQYF | TRBJ2-7 | TRBV7-2 | few
CASSQDLTGAQYF | TRBJ2-7 | TRBV4-1 | NA
CASRPRDSDREPQHF | TRBJ1-5 | TRBV6-6 | NA
CASSLQGPVDTGELFF | TRBJ2-2 | TRBV18 | NA
CASSYPEPLVGSYNEQFF | TRBJ2-1 | TRBV7-7 | NA
CASSTSEGNTEAFF | TRBJ1-1 | TRBV5-1 | NA
CSARDEVYEQYF | TRBJ2-7 | TRBV20-1 | NA
CASSVTGTRPRELFF | TRBJ2-2 | TRBV5-1 | few
CATSRDASWGNEQFF | TRBJ2-1 | TRBV15 | NA
CASSLEREGEQYF | NA | TRBV7-2 | NA
CASSLDMNTGELFF | TRBJ2-2 | TRBV7-2 | NA
CASSFLGGNTYEQYF | TRBJ2-7 | TRBV6-8 | NA
CSVQGTNEKLFF | TRBJ1-4 | TRBV29-1 | NA